This T cell receptor beta chain was observed in a study of shared clonotypes between healthy human individuals. Findings and caveats of the study: Clonotypes not shared had lower generation probabilities than those common to all four donors. Though the depth was large, rarefaction showed that sorted-subset sequencing was incomplete. The study found 4.5% to 5% of naive CD4 clonotypes shared across a handful of donors.

CDR1 is SGHNT and CDR2 is YYREEE in the germline V gene (reference sequence). Trimming took off 2 bases at V and 0 bases at J, with 5 bases between the two ends. CDR3 length: 13 residues. Sequenced by immunoSEQ multiplex PCR; TCRdb stores in-frame clones only, minus some. The sample includes some 2,500,000 clones, approximately 93% of them seen just once. As regards this clone: Antigen unknown.

The sample taken for sequencing was naive CD4+ T cells from PBMCs. Subset specified: CD45RA+ positively selected. The rearrangement uses TRBV5-4 and TRBJ1-1, with no clear D. This clonotype was sampled from a man younger than 35 in good health. Some clones in this sample may be carry-over from other donors' samples. CDR3 sequence: CASSFGLNTEAFF. The DNA of the CDR3 is TGTGCCAGCAGCTTCGGCTTGAACACTGAAGCTTTCTTT.